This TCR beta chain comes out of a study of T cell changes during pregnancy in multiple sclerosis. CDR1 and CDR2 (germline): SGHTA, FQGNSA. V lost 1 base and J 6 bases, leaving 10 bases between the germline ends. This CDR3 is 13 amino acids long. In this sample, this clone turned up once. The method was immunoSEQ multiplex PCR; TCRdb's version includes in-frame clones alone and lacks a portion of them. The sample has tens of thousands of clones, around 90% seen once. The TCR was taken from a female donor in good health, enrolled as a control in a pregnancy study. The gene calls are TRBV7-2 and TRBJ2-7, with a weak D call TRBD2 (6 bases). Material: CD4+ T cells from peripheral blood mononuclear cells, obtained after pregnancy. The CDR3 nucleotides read TGTGCCAGCAGCTTAGGACCCGGGGGCGAGCAGTACTTC. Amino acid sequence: CASSLGPGGEQYF.